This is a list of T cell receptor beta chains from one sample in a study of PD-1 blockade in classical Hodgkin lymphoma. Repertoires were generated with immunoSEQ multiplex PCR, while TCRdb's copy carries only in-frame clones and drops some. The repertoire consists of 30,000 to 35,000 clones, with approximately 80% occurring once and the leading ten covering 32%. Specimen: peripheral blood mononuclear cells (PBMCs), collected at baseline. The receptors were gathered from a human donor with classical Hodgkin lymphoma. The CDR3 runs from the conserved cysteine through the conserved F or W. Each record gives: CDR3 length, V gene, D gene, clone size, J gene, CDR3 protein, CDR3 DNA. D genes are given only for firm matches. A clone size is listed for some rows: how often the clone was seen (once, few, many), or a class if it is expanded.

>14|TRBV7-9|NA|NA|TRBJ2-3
CASSSSLGTDTQYF
TGTGCCAGCAGCTCCAGCTTAGGCACAGATACGCAGTATTTT
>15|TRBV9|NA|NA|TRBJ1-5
CASSVEGGLNQPQHF
TGTGCCAGCAGCGTAGAGGGAGGGTTAAATCAGCCCCAGCATTTT
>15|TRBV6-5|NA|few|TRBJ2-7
CASSVDSARVHEQYF
TGTGCCAGCAGTGTGGACTCCGCCCGCGTACATGAGCAGTACTTC
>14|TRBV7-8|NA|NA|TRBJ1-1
CASSSTAGFTEAFF
TGTGCCAGCAGCTCCACAGCGGGGTTCACTGAAGCTTTCTTT
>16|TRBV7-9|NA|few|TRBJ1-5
CASSPWGGRSNQPQHF
TGTGCCAGCAGCCCGTGGGGAGGGAGAAGCAATCAGCCCCAGCATTTT
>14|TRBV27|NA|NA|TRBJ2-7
CASSWSGTSYEQYF
TGTGCCAGCAGTTGGTCCGGGACCTCCTACGAGCAGTACTTC
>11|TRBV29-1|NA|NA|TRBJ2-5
CSVETLETQYF
TGCAGCGTTGAGACCTTGGAGACCCAGTACTTC
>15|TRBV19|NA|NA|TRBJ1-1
CASSSGRMMNTEAFF
TGTGCCAGTAGTAGCGGACGGATGATGAACACTGAAGCTTTCTTT
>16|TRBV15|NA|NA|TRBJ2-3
CATGPGTAFSTDTQYF
TGTGCCACCGGACCGGGGACTGCCTTTAGCACAGATACGCAGTATTTT
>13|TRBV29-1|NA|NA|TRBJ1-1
CSVEDQGPPEAFF
TGCAGCGTTGAAGATCAGGGACCACCTGAAGCTTTCTTT
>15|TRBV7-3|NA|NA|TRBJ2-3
CASSLEPNAADTQYF
TGTGCCAGCAGCTTAGAGCCGAACGCCGCAGATACGCAGTATTTT
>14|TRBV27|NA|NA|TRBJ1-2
CASSPSAGYYGYTF
TGTGCCAGCAGTCCGTCAGCCGGGTATTATGGCTACACCTTC